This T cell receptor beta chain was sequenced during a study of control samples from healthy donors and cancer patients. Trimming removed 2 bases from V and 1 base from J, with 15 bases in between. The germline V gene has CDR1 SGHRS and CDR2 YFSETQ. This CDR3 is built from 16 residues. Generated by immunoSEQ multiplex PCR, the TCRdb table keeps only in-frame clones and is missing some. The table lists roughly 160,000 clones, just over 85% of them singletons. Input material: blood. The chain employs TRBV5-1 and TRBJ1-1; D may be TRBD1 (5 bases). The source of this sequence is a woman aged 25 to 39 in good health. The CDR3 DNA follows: TGCGCCAGCAGCTTACTACCGGGACCCCAGAACACTGAAGCTTTCTTT. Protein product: CASSLLPGPQNTEAFF.